Following are 23 T cell receptor beta chains from one sample sequenced in a study of molecular identifiers for immune sequencing clone quantification. MiXCR, applied by TCRdb to the PCR reads, yields one record per CDR3 protein. Among about 53,000 distinct CDR3 sequences, about a third were seen once, and the ten largest hold less than 5%. Sequencing was performed on naive CD8+ T cells from blood, with Jurkat cell RNA spiked in. The subset denotes: FACS-sorted CD8+CD4-CCR7+CD45RA+ naive T cells. The receptors come from a human donor in good health. Some libraries in this study had Jurkat cell RNA spiked in.

There are many counts of this clonotype. The V gene is TRBV11-2, the J gene TRBJ2-3; TRBD1 or TRBD2 may be the D gene (6 bases each). V was clipped by 0 bases and J by 3 bases, with 13 bases between them. CDR1 SGHAT and CDR2 FQNNGV come from the germline V gene. The CDR3 contains 16 residues. CDR3 in DNA: TGTGCCAGCAGCTTAGATCTTGGCGGGACAACAGATACGCAGTATTTT. It specifies CASSLDLGGTTDTQYF.

There are many counts of this clonotype. The J gene is TRBJ2-5, the V gene TRBV12-3 or TRBV12-4; possible D gene TRBD2, 6 bases. The CDR3 runs 13 residues. V lost 4 bases, J lost 5 bases, and 11 bases lay in between. CDR3 residues: CASSYGTLETQYF. As DNA, the CDR3 is TGTGCCAGCAGTTACGGGACTCTGGAGACCCAGTACTTC.

This clonotype was counted only a few times. A much larger clonotype is one base distant, so this may be a read error. The gene calls are TRBV7-6 and TRBJ2-3; TRBD2 matches at 8 bases. CDR1 is SGHVS, CDR2 FNYEAQ, per germline. CDR3 length: 17 residues. CDR3 sequence reads: CVSSLAGGRSSTDTQYF. The DNA for the CDR3 is TGTGTCAGCAGCTTAGCAGGCGGGAGGTCTAGCACAGATACGCAGTATTTT.

This chain links TRBV20-1 with TRBJ1-1, with 9 bases identical to TRBD1. The CDR3 covers 15 residues. J lost 6 bases, V lost 5 bases, and 13 bases had no gene match. The V gene's germline CDR1 is DFQATT and CDR2 SNEGSKA (reference sequence). In DNA, the CDR3 is TGCAGTGCTCTCAATCGGGACAGGGAAGGCCCTGAAGCTTTCTTT. This sequence encodes CSALNRDREGPEAFF.

The sample holds many counts of this clonotype. The V call is TRBV28, the J call TRBJ2-1; 7 nucleotides agree with TRBD2. Per germline, CDR1 MDHEN and CDR2 SYDVKM. CDR3 length: 17 amino acids. Unmatched junction bases numbered 12, after V lost 5 bases and J lost 2 bases. The CDR3 loop reads CASSIPRLAATYNEQFF. The CDR3 region has the DNA TGTGCCAGCAGTATCCCCAGACTAGCAGCAACCTACAATGAGCAGTTCTTC.

The V gene is TRBV4-2, the J gene TRBJ2-3; the D is unclear. Germline values: CDR1 LGHNA, CDR2 YNFKEQ. V was cut by 4 bases and J by 6 bases, with 11 bases left in between. CDR3 size: 13 residues. The CDR3 nucleotides are TGTGCCAGCAGCCGAACGCTCGGGGATACGCAGTATTTT. Its translation: CASSRTLGDTQYF.

For this clonotype: One base away lies a much larger clone, so this may be a sequencing read error. The chain uses TRBV20-1 and TRBJ2-7; no clear D gene. CDR3 length: 13 residues. Germline values: CDR1 DFQATT, CDR2 SNEGSKA (reference sequence). Trimming removed 4 bases from V and 7 bases from J, with 17 bases in between. In DNA form, the CDR3 reads TGCAGTGCTAAGTTCGGCCCTGCCGGGGAGCAGTACTTC. This codes for CSAKFGPAGEQYF.

Turning to this clonotype: A much larger clone differs from this one at a single base, so this may be a read error. This rearrangement joins TRBV5-1 to TRBJ2-7; tentative D call: TRBD2 (5 bases). The CDR3 loop spans 14 amino acids. V was cut by 0 bases and J by 2 bases, with 9 bases left in between. CDR1 is SGHRS, CDR2 YFSETQ, per germline. The CDR3 nucleotides read TGCGCCAGCAGCTTGGGGTTCGGGGCCTACGAGCAGTACTTC. As protein: CASSLGFGAYEQYF. The whole variable domain, remainder taken from reference TRBV5-1 and TRBJ2-7, is KAGVTQTPRYLIKTRGQQVTLSCSPISGHRSVSWYQQTPGQGLQFLFEYFSETQRNKGNFPGRFSGRQFSNSRSEMNVSTLELGDSALYLCASSLGFGAYEQYFGPGTRLTVT.

This rearrangement joins TRBV25-1 to TRBJ2-5, with TRBD1 matching 10 bases. Per the germline V gene, CDR1 is MGHDK and CDR2 is SYGVNS. V trimming: 5 bases; J trimming: 9 bases; junction bases outside the gene matches: 9. This CDR3 spans 14 amino acids. In DNA, the CDR3 is TGTGCCAGCAGTCTCCCCGGGACAGGGGAGCCCCAGTACTTC. Its protein product is CASSLPGTGEPQYF.

This clonotype was detected only a few times. The chain employs TRBV5-1 and TRBJ2-3; TRBD2 matches 14 bases. Germline loops: CDR1 SGHRS, CDR2 YFSETQ. This CDR3 spans 16 amino acids. V shed 0 bases, J shed 5 bases, and the junction held 2 bases outside the gene matches. The CDR3 bases are TGCGCCAGCAGCTTGGGGGGACTAGCGGGAGAAGATACGCAGTATTTT. This gives the protein CASSLGGLAGEDTQYF.

The V and J genes are TRBV29-1 and TRBJ2-3; tentatively, D is TRBD1 or TRBD2 (5 bases each). This CDR3 contains 13 residues. V was clipped by 1 base and J by 5 bases, with 10 bases between them. CDR1 SQVTM and CDR2 ANQGSEA come from the germline V gene. The DNA for the CDR3 is TGCAGCGTTGAAGGAGGGGTCGGAGATACGCAGTATTTT. It is translated as CSVEGGVGDTQYF.

The CDR3 sequence is CASSLVSGDTQYF. CDR3 sequence (DNA): TGTGCCAGCAGCTTAGTCTCGGGGGATACGCAGTATTTT. The chain combines TRBV7-9 with TRBJ2-3; possibly TRBD2 for D (5 bases). V lost 1 base and J lost 6, with 8 bases in between. This CDR3 is built from 13 residues. Germline CDR1 is SEHNR and CDR2 is FQNEAQ (reference sequence).

J is TRBJ2-1 and V is TRBV2; D uncertain. This CDR3 has 12 amino acids. V gave up 7 bases and J gave up 5 bases, with 9 bases separating them. CDR1 is SNHLY, CDR2 FYNNEI, per germline. Written as DNA, the CDR3 is TGTGCCAGCACGCGGTGGAACAATGAGCAGTTCTTC. Translation: CASTRWNNEQFF.

The sample holds a few counts of this clonotype. The genes are TRBV12-3 or TRBV12-4 and TRBJ2-6; D call uncertain. The CDR3 covers 10 residues. The CDR3: CAVGANVLTF. As DNA, the CDR3 is TGTGCTGTTGGGGCCAACGTCCTGACTTTC.

V and J are TRBV9 and TRBJ2-7; TRBD1 matches at 9 bases. This CDR3 region has 13 residues. Germline CDR1 SGDLS, CDR2 YYNGEE. Trimming cost V 0 bases and J 5 bases; bases outside gene matches: 0. The CDR3 loop reads CASSVGDRDEQYF. The CDR3 region has the DNA TGTGCCAGCAGCGTAGGGGACAGGGACGAGCAGTACTTC.

This chain connects TRBV19 to TRBJ1-1, with D possibly TRBD1 on 6 matching bases. With 2 bases removed from V and 7 bases from J, the gap between germline ends came to 14 bases. CDR1 and CDR2 from the germline V gene are LNHDA and SQIVND (reference sequence). This CDR3 spans 14 amino acids. The DNA of the CDR3 is TGTGCCAGTAGTATAATGAGGACAGAAAGTGAAGCTTTCTTT. This codes for CASSIMRTESEAFF.

The chain carries TRBV27 and TRBJ1-5; D ambiguous. Deletions cut 4 bases from V and 6 bases from J, with 10 bases between. From germline, CDR1 is MNHEY and CDR2 SMNVEV (reference sequence). There are 13 residues in the CDR3. The CDR3 region has the DNA TGTGCCAGCAGTTCGACGGGGTTTCAGCCCCAGCATTTT. It is translated as CASSSTGFQPQHF.

In this sample, this clonotype turned up a few times. CDR3 amino acids: CATSSTDRNTGELFF. In DNA form, the CDR3 reads TGTGCCACCAGCTCCACGGACAGGAACACCGGGGAGCTGTTTTTT. This sequence joins TRBV15 and TRBJ2-2; D is perhaps TRBD1 (6 bases). CDR1 and CDR2 from the germline V gene are LNHNV and YYDKDF (reference sequence). V was trimmed by 5 bases and J by 1 base, leaving 11 bases between them. The CDR3 has 15 amino acids.

As regards this clonotype: This may be a read error: a much more frequent sequence differs by one nucleotide. V usage is TRBV20-1 and J usage is TRBJ1-5, with D tentatively TRBD1 (5 bases). There are 13 residues in the CDR3. Germline V lookup: CDR1 DFQATT, CDR2 SNEGSKA (reference sequence). The V and J ends lost 5 bases and 0 bases respectively, with 8 bases between them. CDR3 protein: CSALTDSNQPQHF. The CDR3, as DNA: TGCAGTGCTCTGACAGATAGCAATCAGCCCCAGCATTTT.

This clonotype was recorded at least ten times. The J gene is TRBJ2-5, the V gene TRBV6-5; TRBD1 is a possible D gene (6 bases). Germline loops: CDR1 MNHEY, CDR2 SVGAGI. The CDR3 has 17 residues. Trimming removed 0 bases from V and 4 bases from J, with 18 bases in between. As DNA, the CDR3 is TGTGCCAGCAGTTACTCGTTGCCAGGGGTCCTCCCAGAGACCCAGTACTTC. Translating it yields CASSYSLPGVLPETQYF.

The chain has TRBV9 and TRBJ1-6; TRBD1 is a possible D gene (6 bases). The CDR3 extends over 17 amino acids. Trimming took off 1 base at V and 7 bases at J, with 18 bases between the two ends. Germline-derived CDR1 and CDR2 are SGDLS and YYNGEE. The CDR3 DNA reads as TGTGCCAGCAGCGTAAGTTCCCGGGACACAGAGAATTCACCCCTCCACTTT. Its translation is CASSVSSRDTENSPLHF.

As for this clonotype: The junction shows a germline mismatch at one end, possibly a read error. The chain employs TRBV6-4 and TRBJ2-1; tentatively, D is TRBD2 (6 bases). Germline-derived CDR1 and CDR2 are MRHNA and SNTAGT. The CDR3 is 15 amino acids. CDR3 sequence reads: CASSDSGGPYYEQFF. In DNA form, the CDR3 reads TGTGCCAGCAGTGACTCCGGAGGGCCCTACTATGAGCAGTTCTTC.

This chain connects TRBV5-1 to TRBJ2-7; D is unresolved. Germline CDR1 SGHRS, CDR2 YFSETQ. This CDR3 is 15 amino acids long. Trimming removed 0 bases at V and 3 bases at J, with 13 bases between. CDR3 region: CASSLASSGGYEQYF. The CDR3 DNA reads TGCGCCAGCAGCTTGGCCTCTAGTGGTGGCTACGAGCAGTACTTC.